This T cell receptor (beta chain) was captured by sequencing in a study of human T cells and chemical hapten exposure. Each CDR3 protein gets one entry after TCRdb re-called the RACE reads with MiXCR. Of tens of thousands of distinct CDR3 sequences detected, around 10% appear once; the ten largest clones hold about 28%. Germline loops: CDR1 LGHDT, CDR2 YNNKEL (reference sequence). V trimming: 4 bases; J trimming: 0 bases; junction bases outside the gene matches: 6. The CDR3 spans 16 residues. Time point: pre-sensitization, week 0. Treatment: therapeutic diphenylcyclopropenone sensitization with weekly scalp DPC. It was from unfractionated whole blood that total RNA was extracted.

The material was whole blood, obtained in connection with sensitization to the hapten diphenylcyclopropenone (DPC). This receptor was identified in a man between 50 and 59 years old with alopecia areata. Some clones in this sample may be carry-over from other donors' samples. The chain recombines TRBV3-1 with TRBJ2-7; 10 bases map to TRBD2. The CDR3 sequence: CASSLAGGTVSYEQYF. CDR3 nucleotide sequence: TGTGCCAGCAGCCTAGCGGGAGGTACCGTCTCCTACGAGCAGTACTTC.